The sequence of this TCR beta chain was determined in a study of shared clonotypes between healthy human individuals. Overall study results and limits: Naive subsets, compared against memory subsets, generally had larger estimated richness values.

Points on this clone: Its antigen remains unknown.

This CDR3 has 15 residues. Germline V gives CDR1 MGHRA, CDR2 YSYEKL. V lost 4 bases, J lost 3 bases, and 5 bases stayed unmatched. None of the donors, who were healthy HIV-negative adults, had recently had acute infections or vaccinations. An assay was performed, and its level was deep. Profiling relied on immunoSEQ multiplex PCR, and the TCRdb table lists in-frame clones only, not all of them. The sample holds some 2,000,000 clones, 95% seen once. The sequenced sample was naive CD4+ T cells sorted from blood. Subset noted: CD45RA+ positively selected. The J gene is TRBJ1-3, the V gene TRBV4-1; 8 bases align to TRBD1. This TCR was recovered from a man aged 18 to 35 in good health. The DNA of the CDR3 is TGCGCCAGCAGCCGTACAGGGGGGAATGGAAACACCATATATTTT. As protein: CASSRTGGNGNTIYF.